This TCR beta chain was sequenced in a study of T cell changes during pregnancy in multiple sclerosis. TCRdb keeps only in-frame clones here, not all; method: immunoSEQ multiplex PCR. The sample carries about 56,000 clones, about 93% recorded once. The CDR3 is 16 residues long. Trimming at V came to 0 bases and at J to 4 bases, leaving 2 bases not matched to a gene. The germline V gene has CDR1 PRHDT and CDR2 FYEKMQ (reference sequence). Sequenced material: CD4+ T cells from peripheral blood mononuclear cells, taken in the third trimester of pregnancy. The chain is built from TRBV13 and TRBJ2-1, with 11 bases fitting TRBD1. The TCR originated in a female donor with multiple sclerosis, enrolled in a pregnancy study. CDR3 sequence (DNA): TGTGCCAGCAGCTTAGGGGGACAGGGGGTGTACAATGAGCAGTTCTTC. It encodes CASSLGGQGVYNEQFF. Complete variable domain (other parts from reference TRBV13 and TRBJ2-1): AAGVIQSPRHLIKEKRETATLKCYPIPRHDTVYWYQQGPGQDPQFLISFYEKMQSDKGSIPDRFSAQQFSDYHSELNMSSLELGDSALYFCASSLGGQGVYNEQFFGPGTRLTVL.